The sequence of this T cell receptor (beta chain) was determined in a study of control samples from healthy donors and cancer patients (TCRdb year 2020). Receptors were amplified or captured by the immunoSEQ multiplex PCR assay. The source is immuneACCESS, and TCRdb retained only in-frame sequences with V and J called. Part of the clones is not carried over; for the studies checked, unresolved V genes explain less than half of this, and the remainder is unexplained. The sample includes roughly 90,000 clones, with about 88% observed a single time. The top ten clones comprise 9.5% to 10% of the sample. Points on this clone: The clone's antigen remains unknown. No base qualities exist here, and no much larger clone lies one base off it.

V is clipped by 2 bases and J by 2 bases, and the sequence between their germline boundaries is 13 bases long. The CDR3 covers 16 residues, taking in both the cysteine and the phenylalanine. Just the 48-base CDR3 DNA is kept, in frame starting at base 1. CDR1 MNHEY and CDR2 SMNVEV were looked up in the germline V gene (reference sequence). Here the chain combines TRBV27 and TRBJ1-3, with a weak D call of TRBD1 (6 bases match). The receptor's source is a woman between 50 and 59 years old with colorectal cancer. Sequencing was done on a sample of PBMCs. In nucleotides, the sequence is TGTGCCAGCAGTTTAATTGCCCCAGGGGCTGGAAACACCATATATTTT. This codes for CASSLIAPGAGNTIYF.